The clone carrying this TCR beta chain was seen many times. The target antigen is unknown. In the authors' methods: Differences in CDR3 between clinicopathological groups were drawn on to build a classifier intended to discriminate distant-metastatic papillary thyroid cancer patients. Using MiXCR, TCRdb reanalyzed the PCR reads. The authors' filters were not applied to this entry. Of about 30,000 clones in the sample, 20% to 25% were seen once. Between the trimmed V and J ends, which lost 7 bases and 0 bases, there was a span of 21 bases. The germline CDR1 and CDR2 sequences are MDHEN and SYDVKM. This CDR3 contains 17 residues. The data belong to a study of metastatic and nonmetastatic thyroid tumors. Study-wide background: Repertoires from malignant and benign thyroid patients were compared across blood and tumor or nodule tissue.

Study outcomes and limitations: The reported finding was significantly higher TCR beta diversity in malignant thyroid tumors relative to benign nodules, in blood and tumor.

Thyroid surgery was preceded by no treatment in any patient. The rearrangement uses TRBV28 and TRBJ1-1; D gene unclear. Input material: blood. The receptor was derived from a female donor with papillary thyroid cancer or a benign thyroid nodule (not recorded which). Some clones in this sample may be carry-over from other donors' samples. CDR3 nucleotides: TGTGCCAGCACTCGCCCAAAGGCAGATCCATTGAACACTGAAGCTTTCTTT. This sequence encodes CASTRPKADPLNTEAFF.